The sequence of this T cell receptor beta chain was determined in a study of T cell changes during pregnancy in multiple sclerosis. The method was immunoSEQ multiplex PCR; TCRdb's version includes in-frame clones alone and lacks a portion of them. The table lists about 28,000 clones, 88% of them singletons, with less than 0.9% in the top ten. Trimming took 1 base from V and 5 from J; bases not matched to a gene: 3. This CDR3 comprises 14 residues. Germline V gene sequence: CDR1 SGHVS, CDR2 FQNEAQ. Sequences were derived from CD4+ T cells from peripheral blood mononuclear cells, sampled in the first trimester of pregnancy. This TCR derives from a female donor in good health, enrolled as a control in a pregnancy study. The gene calls are TRBV7-8 and TRBJ2-5, with TRBD1 identical over 8 bases. DNA for the CDR3: TGTGCCAGCAGCTTAGGACAGGGGAGCGAGACCCAGTACTTC. Translation: CASSLGQGSETQYF.